The 5 T cell receptor beta chains below come from one sample, sequenced in a study of T-cell reconstitution after alpha-beta-depleted transplantation in children (dated by TCRdb to between 2015 and 2016). Libraries were built with PCR. Sequencing was performed on an Illumina HiSeq 2500. To normalize quantification of the TCRbeta repertoire, the TCR libraries were built with molecular barcoding that relied on unique molecular identifiers. The public sequencing data were trimmed at Q25 with fastp and processed into clonotypes with MiXCR by TCRdb, which kept only in-frame beta chains. Under each unique CDR3 protein, matching rows form one entry showing the most common genes and DNA. Recorded for this sample are over 450,000 distinct CDR3 sequences; under 12% of them occurred a single time. The ten largest clonotypes hold 2% of the sample. What the treatment or condition label conveys for this sample: allogeneic hematopoietic cell transplantation with graft depleted of TCRalphabeta T cells and CD19 B cells.

Source: PBMCs, taken before TCRalphabeta/CD19-depleted stem cell transplant. All receptors derive from a child aged 2-9 years with inherited bone marrow failure, due to receive a stem cell transplant.

The gene calls are TRBV6-6 and TRBJ2-7; TRBD1 agrees at 10 bases. Per the germline V gene, CDR1 is MNHNY and CDR2 is SVGAGI (reference sequence). Germline trimming cut 5 bases from V and 5 bases from J; bases unmatched to any gene: 21. The CDR3 is 19 amino acids. CDR3 in amino acids: CASSLSPGQGPLLRDEQYF. In DNA, the CDR3 is TGTGCCAGCAGTCTTTCGCCGGGACAGGGGCCCTTATTAAGAGACGAGCAGTACTTC.

This clonotype occurred many times. This chain joins TRBV10-3 and TRBJ2-1, with D unclear. From germline, CDR1 is ENHRY and CDR2 SYGVKD. V was clipped by 3 bases and J by 0 bases, with 9 bases between them. The CDR3 has 15 residues. The CDR3 loop is CAISDGRSSYNEQFF. The CDR3, as DNA: TGTGCCATCAGTGACGGGCGGAGCTCCTACAATGAGCAGTTCTTC.

There are a few counts of this clonotype. The chain joins TRBV4-2 to TRBJ2-7; 8 positions agree with TRBD2. Germline CDR1 reads LGHNA; CDR2 reads YNFKEQ. Germline trimming cut 3 bases from V and 2 bases from J; bases unmatched to any gene: 9. CDR3 length equals 16 residues. The CDR3 here is CASSQTLAGKPYEQYF. CDR3 DNA: TGTGCCAGCAGCCAGACCCTAGCGGGCAAACCCTACGAGCAGTACTTC.

This clonotype has just a few counts. The chain links TRBV5-1 to TRBJ2-2, with TRBD2 identical over 9 bases. J was trimmed by 4 bases and V by 1 base; bases with no gene match: 8. Germline CDR1 is SGHRS and CDR2 is YFSETQ. The CDR3 length is 17 residues. The CDR3 DNA is TGCGCCAGCAGCTTGTTGGTAGCGGGAGACGGCACCGGGGAGCTGTTTTTT. Residues: CASSLLVAGDGTGELFF.

This clonotype was recorded at least ten times. Compared with germline, one end of the junction differs, possibly owing to a read error. The chain employs TRBV27 and TRBJ2-1, with 10 bases identical to TRBD2. CDR3 length: 15 amino acids. Per germline, CDR1 MNHEY and CDR2 SMNVEV (reference sequence). The chain's CDR3 is CASSFGLAAYNEQFF. The DNA for the CDR3 is TGCGCCAGCAGTTTCGGACTAGCGGCCTACAATGAGCAGTTCTTC.